A selection of T cell receptor beta chains follows, all from one sample in a study of T cells in Graves' hyperthyroidism and ophthalmopathy. TCRdb fed the multiplex PCR reads into MiXCR, producing one record per CDR3 protein. The table records some 800,000 distinct CDR3 sequences, roughly 40% of them present only once. The sample consisted of blood. These TCRs come from a man aged 18 to 29 with Graves' hyperthyroidism. Both conserved end residues are part of each CDR3. Fields, in order: clone size, V gene, J gene, D gene, CDR3 DNA, CDR3 protein. A D gene is named only where the DNA matches it firmly. Only part of the rows carry a size: once, few, many, or a class if the clone is expanded.

size: NA
V: TRBV10-3
J: TRBJ1-1
D: TRBD1
DNA: TGTGCCACCTTCAGGGGGCCGGACACTGAAGCTTTCTTT
CDR3: CATFRGPDTEAFF

size: few
V: TRBV5-1
J: TRBJ2-5
D: NA
DNA: TGCGCCAGCAGCTCCACGGGGCAGGGTGGCGAGACCCAGTACTTC
CDR3: CASSSTGQGGETQYF

size: many
V: TRBV5-1
J: TRBJ1-4
D: NA
DNA: TGCGCCAGCAGCTTGGGAGGGGTCGGGGAAAAACTGTTTTTT
CDR3: CASSLGGVGEKLFF

size: many
V: TRBV5-1
J: TRBJ1-1
D: NA
DNA: TGCGCCAGCAGCTGGGGGGACGGGAACACTGAAGCTTTCTTT
CDR3: CASSWGDGNTEAFF

size: few
V: TRBV7-9
J: TRBJ2-2
D: NA
DNA: TGTGCCAGCAGCCGTGGGTCAGGGACCGGGGAGCTGTTTTTT
CDR3: CASSRGSGTGELFF

size: many
V: TRBV29-1
J: TRBJ2-7
D: TRBD1
DNA: TGCAGCGTGCAAGGGGGCGCCCAGGGCTACGAGCAGTACTTC
CDR3: CSVQGGAQGYEQYF

size: NA
V: TRBV15
J: TRBJ1-5
D: NA
DNA: TGTGCCACCAGCGGGTCACGGGGGTCAGATCAGCCCCAGCATTTT
CDR3: CATSGSRGSDQPQHF

size: many
V: TRBV2
J: TRBJ1-1
D: NA
DNA: TGTGCCTGGGGAGCGAACACTGAAGCTTTCTTT
CDR3: CAWGANTEAFF

size: NA
V: TRBV4-1
J: TRBJ2-5
D: TRBD2
DNA: TGCGCCAGCAGCAAGGGACTAGCGGGGGAAGAGACCCAGTACTTC
CDR3: CASSKGLAGEETQYF

size: NA
V: TRBV2
J: TRBJ2-7
D: TRBD1
DNA: TGTGCCAGCAGCTCCGGGACAGGGGTCCACGAGCAGTACTTC
CDR3: CASSSGTGVHEQYF